These 2 T cell receptor beta chains originate from one sample sequenced in a study of blood T cells in healthy people across ages. With a J-beta primer mix and a sample-barcoded 5' primer, a second PCR ran 7 to 11 cycles. TCRdb processed the 5' RACE reads anew with MiXCR; each CDR3 protein has one entry. In the table there are about 930,000 distinct CDR3 sequences, almost 30% of which are singletons. The same data also went into a second study, on T cells of mothers and their children.

Sequencing used blood. These receptors were obtained from a middle-aged woman in good health.

This chain connects TRBV5-6 to TRBJ2-7; TRBD1 might be the D (6 bases). CDR3 length: 14 amino acids. V lost 3 bases and J 2 bases, leaving 12 bases between the germline ends. Germline values: CDR1 SGHDT, CDR2 YYEEEE. DNA of the CDR3: TGTGCCAGCAGCTGGGGGACACAGACCTACGAGCAGTACTTC. This encodes CASSWGTQTYEQYF. The complete variable domain, with remaining parts taken from reference TRBV5-6 and TRBJ2-7, reads DAGVTQSPTHLIKTRGQQVTLRCSPKSGHDTVSWYQQALGQGPQFIFQYYEEEERQRGNFPDRFSGHQFPNYSSELNVNALLLGDSALYLCASSWGTQTYEQYFGPGTRLTVT.

This clonotype was counted at least ten times. V and J are TRBV28 and TRBJ2-4; 10 nucleotides align to TRBD2. The CDR3 totals 16 residues. Germline V gene lookup returns CDR1 MDHEN and CDR2 SYDVKM. V dropped 6 bases and J dropped 0; count of bases not matched to a gene: 5. The CDR3 reads CASRIAGGQAKNIQYF. CDR3 coding DNA: TGTGCCAGCAGGATAGCGGGGGGCCAAGCCAAAAACATTCAGTACTTC.